This T cell receptor beta chain was captured by sequencing in a study of T cell changes during pregnancy in multiple sclerosis. TCRdb's copy holds only in-frame clones and misses some; the assay was immunoSEQ multiplex PCR. This sample has tens of thousands of clones, with around 90% found just once. V trimming: 0 bases; J trimming: 10 bases; junction bases outside the gene matches: 8. Germline-derived CDR1 and CDR2 are SGHDT and YYEEEE. The CDR3 has 15 amino acids. This clonotype was sampled from a female donor with multiple sclerosis, enrolled in a pregnancy study. The V and J genes are TRBV5-6 and TRBJ2-1, with 9 bases lining up with TRBD1. Source: CD4+ T cells from peripheral blood mononuclear cells, taken in the third trimester of pregnancy. The CDR3 DNA reads TGTGCCAGCAGCTTGGAAGGGACAGGGATTTGGGAGCAGTTCTTC. It specifies CASSLEGTGIWEQFF.